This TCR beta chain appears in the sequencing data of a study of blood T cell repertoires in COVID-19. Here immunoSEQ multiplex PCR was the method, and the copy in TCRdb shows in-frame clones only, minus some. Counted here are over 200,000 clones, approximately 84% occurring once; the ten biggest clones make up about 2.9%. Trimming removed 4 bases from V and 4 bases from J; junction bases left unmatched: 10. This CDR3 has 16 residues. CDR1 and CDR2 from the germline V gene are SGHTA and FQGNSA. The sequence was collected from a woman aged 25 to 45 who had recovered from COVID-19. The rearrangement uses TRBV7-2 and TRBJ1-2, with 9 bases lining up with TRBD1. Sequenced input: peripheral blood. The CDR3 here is CASSSHGQGMGYGYTF. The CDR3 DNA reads TGTGCCAGCAGCTCCCACGGACAGGGGATGGGCTATGGCTACACCTTC.